This TCR beta chain was captured in a study of beta chain features in type 1 diabetes listed by TCRdb under 2018. In terms of the full investigation: Patients and healthy donors did not differ in mean age, gender distribution, total cell number or subset yield. A total of roughly 100 million sorted cells were examined across all samples, and RNA yield correlated strongly with the number of cells per subset. The study compared the TCRB repertoires of sorted circulating CD4+ T cell subsets in recently diagnosed type 1 diabetes patients with those in matched healthy donors. Regulatory and stem cell-like memory subsets were obtained from only 8 patients and about 8 healthy donors, while naive and central memory subsets were obtained from all 30 or so donors.

The CDR1 and CDR2 encoded by the germline V gene (reference sequence) are LNHNV and YYDKDF. The CDR3 contains 15 residues, cysteine and phenylalanine counted. Kept here is only the CDR3 DNA, which spans 45 bases and is read in frame from base 1. Clipping removes 4 bases from V and 6 bases from J, with 7 as the unmatched junction base count. There are a few counts of this clone. Its cognate antigen has yet to be identified. No much larger clonotype is one base removed from it; base qualities were not supplied. The entire isolated RNA was reverse transcribed using the High Capacity cDNA Reverse Transcription Kit, and thus expressed TCRB transcripts were sequenced. Naive, central memory and regulatory T cell samples underwent deep immunoSEQ sequencing, averaging about 3.5 million total reads per sample. After sorted cells were lysed in RLT buffer, RNA was extracted with DNase-treated RNeasy Micro or Mini kits, with the choice depending on cell number. To prevent cross-contamination, each cell subset was processed individually, whereas patient and healthy donor samples were processed jointly. The immunoSEQ multiplex PCR was used to amplify TCRB sequences from cDNA, yielding 87-bp fragments that span the CDR3 region. Sequencing of the amplicons was performed on the Illumina HiSeq platform. The original methods were these. Synthetic template baselines were used to correct PCR bias computationally, reads within Hamming distance 2 were collapsed, and singletons that could not be merged were discarded. Reads were aligned against IMGT so that V, D and J genes, CDR3 length and insertions or deletions at six rearrangement sites could be assigned. Clonotype counts were normalized to sorted cell number within each subset before computing true diversity and Gini coefficients with the tcR R package. The overlap coefficient, calculated on TCRB nucleotide sequences, was used to measure repertoire sharing. Out-of-frame TCRB sequences from naive cells were analyzed to stand in for the pre-selection repertoire. TCRdb's version of the immuneACCESS table is confined to in-frame rearrangements and falls short of the full clone set. An unresolved V gene accounts for under half of the shortfall where checked; the remainder is of unknown origin. The V and J calls and clone size are taken from that table; D and trimming were inferred from the DNA. The table for this sample lists under 950,000 clones; 17% of them were counted only once. About 0.02% of the sample goes to the ten largest clones.

Broad study findings and their caveats: Naive, central memory and regulatory TCRB repertoires appeared to be more alike among patients than among healthy donors. Type 1 diabetes patients showed a moderate but significant shortening of TCRB CDR3 length in all four CD4+ subsets. Because cDNA was sequenced instead of genomic DNA, activated cells with high expression could be over-represented, although the groups did not differ in activation or CD3 levels. Shorter templates might be favored by PCR, yet because patient and control samples were amplified and corrected together, any such skew would affect both groups equally. Patients with type 1 diabetes made fewer insertions and deleted more nucleotides at VDJ recombination sites, implying thymic rearrangement abnormalities. Because small numbers of individuals were included in the HLA sub-analyses, any influence of HLA type on TCRB rearrangement was left unresolved.

Each donor gave one peripheral blood draw, averaging approximately 110 mL, which was collected into heparinised tubes. A BD FACSAria II was used to sort naive, central memory, regulatory and stem cell-like memory CD4+ T cells with a panel that included CD45RO, CCR7, CD25, CD127, CD95 and CD27. Purity was above 95% for every sorted population. PBMCs were isolated immediately by Lymphoprep density gradient centrifugation and stained directly without culture. So that batch effects would be minimized, each experiment stained and sorted samples in pairs, pairing one healthy donor with one patient. The chain joins TRBV15 to TRBJ2-3, with 10 central nucleotides matching TRBD1. What was sequenced was naive CD4+ T cells from blood. The cell subset or site label, as the study defines it: true naive CD4+ T cells. The TCR sequence derives from a woman aged 18-29 years in good health. The nucleotide sequence reads TGTGCCACCAGCATTCGACAGGGGGCTTCTGATACGCAGTATTTT. The translation is CATSIRQGASDTQYF.